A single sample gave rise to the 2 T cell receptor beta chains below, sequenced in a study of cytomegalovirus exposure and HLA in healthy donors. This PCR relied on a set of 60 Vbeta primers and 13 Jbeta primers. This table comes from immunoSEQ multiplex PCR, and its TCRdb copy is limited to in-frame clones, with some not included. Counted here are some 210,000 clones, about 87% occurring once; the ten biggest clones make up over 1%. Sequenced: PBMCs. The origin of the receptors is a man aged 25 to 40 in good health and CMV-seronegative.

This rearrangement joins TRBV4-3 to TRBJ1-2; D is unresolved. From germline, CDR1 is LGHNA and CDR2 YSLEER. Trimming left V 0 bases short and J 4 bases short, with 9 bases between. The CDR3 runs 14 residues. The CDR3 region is CASSQDNGGYGYTF. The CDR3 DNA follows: TGCGCCAGCAGCCAAGATAACGGAGGCTATGGCTACACCTTC.

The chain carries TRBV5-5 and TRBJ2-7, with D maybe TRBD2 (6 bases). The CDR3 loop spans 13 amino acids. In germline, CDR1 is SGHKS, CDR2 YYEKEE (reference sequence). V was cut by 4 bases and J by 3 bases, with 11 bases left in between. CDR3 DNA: TGTGCCAGCAGCAGGGAGGCACGCTACGAGCAGTACTTC. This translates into CASSREARYEQYF.